This TCR beta chain was retrieved from a study of graft-versus-host responses after intestinal transplantation. About this clone itself: Antigen: not known.

Sequenced by immunoSEQ multiplex PCR; TCRdb stores in-frame clones only, minus some. Seen here are fewer than 150,000 clones, around 90% observed once, and the top ten hold roughly 0.17%. Trimming cost V 8 bases and J 8 bases, with 16 bases left between them. Germline CDR1 is ENHRY and CDR2 is SYGVKD. The CDR3 sequence is 13 residues long. The sample was unstimulated CD4+ T cells sorted from spleen or lymph node cells, taken before intestinal transplant. The chain employs TRBV10-3 and TRBJ2-1; D is ambiguous. This receptor was identified in a human donor who received an intestinal transplant. CDR3 sequence reads: CAIRPIQYHEQFF. For the CDR3, the DNA is TGTGCCATCCGACCTATCCAATACCATGAGCAGTTCTTC.